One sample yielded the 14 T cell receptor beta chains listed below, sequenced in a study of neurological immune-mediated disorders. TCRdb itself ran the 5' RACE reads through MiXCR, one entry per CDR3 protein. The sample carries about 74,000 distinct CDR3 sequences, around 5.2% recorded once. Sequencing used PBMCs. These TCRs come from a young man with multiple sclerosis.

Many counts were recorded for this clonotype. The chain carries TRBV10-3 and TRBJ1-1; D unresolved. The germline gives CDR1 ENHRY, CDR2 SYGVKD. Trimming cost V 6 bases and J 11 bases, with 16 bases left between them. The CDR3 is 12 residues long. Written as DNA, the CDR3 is TGTGCCATCAGCGCGGACCCCGAACAGGCTTTCTTT. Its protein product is CAISADPEQAFF.

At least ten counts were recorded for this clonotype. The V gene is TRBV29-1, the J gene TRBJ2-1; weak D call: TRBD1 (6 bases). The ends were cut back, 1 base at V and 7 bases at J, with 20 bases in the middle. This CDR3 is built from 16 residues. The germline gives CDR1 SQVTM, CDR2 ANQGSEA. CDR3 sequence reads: CSVEGAAGARANEQFF. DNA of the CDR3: TGCAGCGTTGAAGGAGCCGCAGGGGCGCGAGCAAATGAGCAGTTCTTC.

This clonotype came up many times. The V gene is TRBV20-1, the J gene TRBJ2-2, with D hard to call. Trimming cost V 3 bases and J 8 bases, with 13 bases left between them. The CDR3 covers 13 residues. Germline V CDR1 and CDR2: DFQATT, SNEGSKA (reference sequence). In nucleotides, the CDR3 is TGCAGTGCTAGTGAGGAGCCCGAGGGGGAGCTGTTTTTT. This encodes CSASEEPEGELFF.

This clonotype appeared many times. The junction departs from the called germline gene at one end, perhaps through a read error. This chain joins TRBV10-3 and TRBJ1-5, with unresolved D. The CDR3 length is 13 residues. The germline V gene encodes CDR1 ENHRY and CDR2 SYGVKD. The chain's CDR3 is CAISAAADQPQNF. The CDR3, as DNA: TGTGCCATCAGTGCGGCCGCCGATCAGCCCCAGAATTTT.

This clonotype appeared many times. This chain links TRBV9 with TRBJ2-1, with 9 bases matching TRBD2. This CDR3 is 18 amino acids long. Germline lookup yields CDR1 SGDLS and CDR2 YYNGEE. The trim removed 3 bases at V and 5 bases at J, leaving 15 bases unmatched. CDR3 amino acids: CASSAPLSLAGDNNEQFF. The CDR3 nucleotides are TGTGCCAGCAGCGCGCCTCTCTCGTTAGCGGGGGATAACAATGAGCAGTTCTTC.

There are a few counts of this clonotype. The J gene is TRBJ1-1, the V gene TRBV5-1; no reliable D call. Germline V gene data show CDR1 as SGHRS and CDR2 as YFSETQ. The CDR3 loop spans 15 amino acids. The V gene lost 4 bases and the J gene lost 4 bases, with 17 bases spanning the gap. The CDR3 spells CASSPTRGNGTEAFF. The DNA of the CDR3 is TGCGCCAGCAGCCCCACCCGTGGGAACGGCACTGAAGCTTTCTTT. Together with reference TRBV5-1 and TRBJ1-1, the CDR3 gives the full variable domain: KAGVTQTPRYLIKTRGQQVTLSCSPISGHRSVSWYQQTPGQGLQFLFEYFSETQRNKGNFPGRFSGRQFSNSRSEMNVSTLELGDSALYLCASSPTRGNGTEAFFGQGTRLTVV.

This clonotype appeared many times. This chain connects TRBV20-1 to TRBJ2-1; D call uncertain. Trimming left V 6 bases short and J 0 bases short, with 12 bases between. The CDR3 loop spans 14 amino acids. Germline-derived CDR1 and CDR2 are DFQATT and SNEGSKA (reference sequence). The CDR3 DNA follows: TGCAGTGCAACTCGTATGAGCTCCTACAATGAGCAGTTCTTC. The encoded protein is CSATRMSSYNEQFF.

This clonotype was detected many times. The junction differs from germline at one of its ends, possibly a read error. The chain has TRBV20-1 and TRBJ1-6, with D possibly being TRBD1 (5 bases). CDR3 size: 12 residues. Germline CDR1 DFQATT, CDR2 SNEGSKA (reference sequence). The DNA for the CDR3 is TGCAGTGCTAGAGGGGGGGGTTCACCCCTCAACTTT. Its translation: CSARGGGSPLNF.

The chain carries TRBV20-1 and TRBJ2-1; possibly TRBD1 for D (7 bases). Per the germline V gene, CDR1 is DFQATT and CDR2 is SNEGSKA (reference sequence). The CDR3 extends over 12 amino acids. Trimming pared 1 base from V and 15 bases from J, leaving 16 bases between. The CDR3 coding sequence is TGCAGTGCTAGAGGCCCAGGGGGGAGGCTGTTCTTC. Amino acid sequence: CSARGPGGRLFF.

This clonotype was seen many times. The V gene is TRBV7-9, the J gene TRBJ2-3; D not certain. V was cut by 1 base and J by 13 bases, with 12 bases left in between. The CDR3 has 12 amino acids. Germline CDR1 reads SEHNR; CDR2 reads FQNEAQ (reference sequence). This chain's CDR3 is CASSLGASFKYF. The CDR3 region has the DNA TGTGCCAGCAGCTTAGGGGCTAGTTTTAAGTATTTT.

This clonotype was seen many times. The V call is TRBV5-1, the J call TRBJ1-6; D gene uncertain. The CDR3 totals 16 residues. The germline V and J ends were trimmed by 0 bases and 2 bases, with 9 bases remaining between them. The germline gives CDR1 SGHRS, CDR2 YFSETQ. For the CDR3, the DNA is TGCGCCAGCAGCTTGGCTAACACGGCCTATAATTCACCCCTCCACTTT. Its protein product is CASSLANTAYNSPLHF.

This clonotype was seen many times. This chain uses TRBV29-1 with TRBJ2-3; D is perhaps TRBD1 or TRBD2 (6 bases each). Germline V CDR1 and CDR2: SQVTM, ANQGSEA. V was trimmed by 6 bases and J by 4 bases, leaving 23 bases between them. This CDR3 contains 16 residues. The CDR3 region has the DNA TGCAGCGTGGGGGGTGGAGGGGGGCCATTCGCAGATACGCAGTATTTT. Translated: CSVGGGGGPFADTQYF.

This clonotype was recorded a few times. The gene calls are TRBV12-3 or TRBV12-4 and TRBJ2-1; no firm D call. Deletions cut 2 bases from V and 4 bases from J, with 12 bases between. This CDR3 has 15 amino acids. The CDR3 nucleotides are TGTGCCAGCAGTTTAAGGAGCTTGGGTTACAATGAGCAGTTCTTC. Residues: CASSLRSLGYNEQFF.

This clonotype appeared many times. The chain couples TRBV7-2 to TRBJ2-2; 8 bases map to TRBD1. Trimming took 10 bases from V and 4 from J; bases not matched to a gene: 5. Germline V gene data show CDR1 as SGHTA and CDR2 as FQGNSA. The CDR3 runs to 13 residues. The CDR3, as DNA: TGTGCCAATCACAGGGGGAGCACCGGGGAGCTGTTTTTT. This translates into CANHRGSTGELFF.